The entry below gives a single T cell receptor (beta chain) sequence along with its context. From germline, CDR1 is SGHRS and CDR2 YFSETQ. Trimming took 1 base from V and 5 from J, leaving 7 bases between them. The CDR3 loop spans 12 amino acids. Sequencing was performed with immunoSEQ multiplex PCR; in TCRdb, only in-frame clones are kept and a portion is missing. The sample yields about 980,000 clones, around 80% seen once. The data stem from a study of shared clonotypes between healthy human individuals. The sequence was collected from a man younger than 30 in good health. The sequenced sample consisted of memory CD4+ T cells sorted from blood. Subset of the sample: CD45RA-negative fraction. J is TRBJ2-7 and V is TRBV5-1; no firm D call. CDR3 nucleotide sequence: TGCGCCAGCAGCTTGAAAGCCAACGAGCAGTACTTC. Its translation is CASSLKANEQYF.